Each of the 6 T cell receptor beta chains below was sequenced from the same sample in a study of T-cell memory formation after mild COVID-19 listed by TCRdb under 2021. Libraries came from 5' RACE. The sample was run on an Illumina NovaSeq 6000. The public reads were reprocessed in TCRdb via fastp at Q25 and MiXCR, keeping in-frame beta chains. Each entry is one CDR3 protein sequence, shown with its most common DNA and genes. This sample is represented by 550,000 to 700,000 distinct CDR3 sequences; 17% of them were singletons. The ten largest clones represent about 7.5% of the sample. Sequencing was carried out using PBMCs or a T cell subset sorted from them (not recorded which). Receptors originate from an adult woman who had mild COVID-19 (a few samples of this study predate the infection). The sample titles of this study are shuffled in the database, so cell type and time point are left out; the donor was told from shared clones.

This clonotype was seen only a few times. The chain combines TRBV12-3 or TRBV12-4 with TRBJ1-6; unclear D gene. The ends were cut back, 6 bases at V and 7 bases at J, with 13 bases in the middle. The CDR3 loop spans 14 amino acids. The CDR3 loop is CASSVMEGNSPLHF. CDR3 bases: TGTGCCAGCAGCGTTATGGAAGGAAATTCACCCCTCCACTTT.

The chain employs TRBV4-2 and TRBJ2-1; 8 bases are a match to TRBD2. This CDR3 comprises 14 residues. V dropped 6 bases and J dropped 6; count of bases not matched to a gene: 7. Germline V gene sequence: CDR1 LGHNA, CDR2 YNFKEQ. Written as DNA, the CDR3 is TGTGCCAGCAGGCCGGGACTAGGGGCCAATGAGCAGTTCTTC. Its translation is CASRPGLGANEQFF.

This clonotype was picked up a small number of times. This chain links TRBV5-8 with TRBJ2-5; D gene unclear. In germline, CDR1 is SGHTS, CDR2 YDEGEE. The CDR3 sequence is 11 residues long. Trimming stripped 8 bases from V and 5 bases from J, with 10 bases between. CDR3 residues: CASTEWETQYF. CDR3 DNA: TGTGCCAGTACCGAGTGGGAGACCCAGTACTTC.

This clonotype was observed a few times. This CDR3 is CAWSGPSYEQYF. The CDR3 nucleotides read TGTGCCTGGAGTGGCCCGTCCTACGAGCAGTACTTC. V gene TRBV30 combines with J gene TRBJ2-7; D remains ambiguous. The germline CDR1 and CDR2 sequences are GTSNPN and SVGIG (reference sequence). The V end was cut by 1 base, the J end by 1 base, with 5 bases between. The CDR3 is 12 amino acids.

This chain links TRBV3-1 with TRBJ2-2; no clear D gene. Germline CDR1 LGHDT, CDR2 YNNKEL (reference sequence). This CDR3 contains 16 residues. Trimming pared 1 base from V and 0 bases from J, leaving 9 bases between. Here the CDR3 DNA reads TGTGCCAGCAGCCAAGTACTTTACTCGAACACCGGGGAGCTGTTTTTT. Protein: CASSQVLYSNTGELFF.

The V gene is TRBV6-6, the J gene TRBJ1-6, with D possibly matching TRBD1 (5 bases). The CDR3 is 14 amino acids. Germline CDR1 reads MNHNY; CDR2 reads SVGAGI (reference sequence). V lost 7 bases, J lost 7 bases, and 14 bases lay in between. The CDR3 DNA follows: TGTGCCAGCACCCTCCGGGACCGAAATTCACCCCTCCACTTT. It is translated as CASTLRDRNSPLHF.